This TCR beta chain was retrieved from a study of blood T cell repertoires in COVID-19. V shed 5 bases and J shed 2 bases, with 7 bases lying between them. The CDR3 covers 13 residues. Per germline, CDR1 SGHAT and CDR2 FQNNGV. The assay was immunoSEQ multiplex PCR, and TCRdb's table has in-frame clones only and misses some. The table has approximately 280,000 clones, more than 75% seen once; the top ten hold under 3%. The chain links TRBV11-2 to TRBJ1-3; perhaps TRBD1 as D (5 bases). This clonotype was sampled from a woman between 18 and 29 years old who had recovered from COVID-19. The sample taken for sequencing was PBMCs or T cells enriched from blood (not recorded which). CDR3 region: CASSTTAGNTIYF. The CDR3 nucleotides read TGTGCCAGCAGCACGACAGCTGGAAACACCATATATTTT.